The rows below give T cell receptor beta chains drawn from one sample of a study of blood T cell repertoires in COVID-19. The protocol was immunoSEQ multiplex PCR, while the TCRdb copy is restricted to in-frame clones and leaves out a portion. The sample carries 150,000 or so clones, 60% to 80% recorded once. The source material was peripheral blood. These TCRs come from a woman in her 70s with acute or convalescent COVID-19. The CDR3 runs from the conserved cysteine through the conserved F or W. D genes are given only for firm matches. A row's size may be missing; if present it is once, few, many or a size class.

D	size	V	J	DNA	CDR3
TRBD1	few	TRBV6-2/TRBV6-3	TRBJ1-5	TGTGCCAGCAGCCTCTTAACCTCAGGGGGCGGTCAGCCCCAGCATTTT	CASSLLTSGGGQPQHF
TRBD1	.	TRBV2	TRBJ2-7	TGTGCCAGTCTCCGGGACAGGGGGCCCTACGAGCAGTACTTC	CASLRDRGPYEQYF
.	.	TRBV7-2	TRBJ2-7	TGTGCCAGCAGCAGCCCACTCTACGAGCAGTACTTC	CASSSPLYEQYF
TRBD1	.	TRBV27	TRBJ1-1	TGTGCCAGCCGGACAGGGGGTGCTGAAGCTTTCTTT	CASRTGGAEAFF
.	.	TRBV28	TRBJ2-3	TGTGCCAGCAGCCTTTATACCGGGGGTACAGATACGCAGTATTTT	CASSLYTGGTDTQYF
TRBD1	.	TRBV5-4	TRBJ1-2	TGTGCCAGCAGATCGACAGGGTTCTATGGCTACACCTTC	CASRSTGFYGYTF
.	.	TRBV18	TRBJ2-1	TGTGCCAGCTCACCGCTGGAGGGACTGCAGGGTAAAAATGAGCAGTTCTTC	CASSPLEGLQGKNEQFF
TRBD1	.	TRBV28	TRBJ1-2	TGTGCCAGCAGTTTAGCGGACAGGACCTATGGCTACACCTTC	CASSLADRTYGYTF
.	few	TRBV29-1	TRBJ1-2	TGCAGCGTTGTCGCAGGACTCTATGGCTACACCTTC	CSVVAGLYGYTF
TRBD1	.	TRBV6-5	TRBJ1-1	TGTGCCAGCAGATACGACCGACAGGGGGGAGGAGGAGCTTTCTTT	CASRYDRQGGGGAFF
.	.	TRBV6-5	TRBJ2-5	TGTGCCAGCAGGCCACCTATCGGGGGTACCCAGTACTTC	CASRPPIGGTQYF
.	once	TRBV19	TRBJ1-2	TGTGCCAGTAGTATTCAAGGCGGAAACTATGGCTACACCTTC	CASSIQGGNYGYTF
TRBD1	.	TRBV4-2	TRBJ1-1	TGTGCCAGCAGCCAAATGGGACAGCTGAACACTGAAGCTTTCTTT	CASSQMGQLNTEAFF
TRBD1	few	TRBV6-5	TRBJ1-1	TGTGCCAGCAGCTCCCGGGACAGGGGCACTGAAGCTTTCTTT	CASSSRDRGTEAFF
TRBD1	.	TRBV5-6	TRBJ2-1	TGTGCCAGCAGCCGCCGGACAGGGTATAACAATGAGCAGTTCTTC	CASSRRTGYNNEQFF
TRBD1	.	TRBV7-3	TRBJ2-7	TGTGCCAGCAGCCCGACAGGGGGATCCTACGAGCAGTACTTC	CASSPTGGSYEQYF
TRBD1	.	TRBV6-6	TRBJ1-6	TGTGCCAGCAGTTACTCACAGGGGGCGAATTCACCCCTCCACTTT	CASSYSQGANSPLHF
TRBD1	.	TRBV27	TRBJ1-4	TGTGCCAGCAGTTTCCGGGACAGGGGAGGAAAACTGTTTTTT	CASSFRDRGGKLFF
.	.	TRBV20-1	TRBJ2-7	TGCAGTGCTAGTGTCCTGTCCTACGAGCAGTACTTC	CSASVLSYEQYF
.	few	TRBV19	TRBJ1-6	TGTGCCAGTAAGCCTCGGTCTAATTCACCCCTCCACTTT	CASKPRSNSPLHF
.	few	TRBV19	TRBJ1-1	TGTGCCAGTAGTATCGGCACAGGGACCCCAAGGGTGGCTTTCTTT	CASSIGTGTPRVAFF
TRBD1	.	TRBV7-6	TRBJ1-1	TGTGCCAGCTTACCCGGGACAGGGGCGAATAAAAACACTGAAGCTTTCTTT	CASLPGTGANKNTEAFF
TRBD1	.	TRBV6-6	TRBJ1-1	TGTGCCAGCAGGGGACAGGGTTTCACTGAAGCTTTCTTT	CASRGQGFTEAFF
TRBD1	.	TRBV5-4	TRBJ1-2	TGTGCCAGCAGCTTGGTTGGGGTACGACAGGGCTATGGCTACACCTTC	CASSLVGVRQGYGYTF
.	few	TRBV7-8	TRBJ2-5	TGTGCCAGCAGCTTATTTGACGGTCCGAAGCGGACCCAGTACTTC	CASSLFDGPKRTQYF
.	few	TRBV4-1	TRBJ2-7	TGCGCCAGCAGCCAAGTGAAGGGGTTTACCTACGAGCAGTACTTC	CASSQVKGFTYEQYF
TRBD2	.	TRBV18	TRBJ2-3	TGTGCCAGCTCAGTCGATCTAGCGGGGGTAGATACGCAGTATTTT	CASSVDLAGVDTQYF
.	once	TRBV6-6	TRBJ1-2	TGTGCCAGCAGTTTCGGCAGGGGCTATGGCTACACCTTC	CASSFGRGYGYTF
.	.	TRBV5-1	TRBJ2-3	TGCGCCAGCAGCTTGGGGGGAGGACAGGAAACGCAGTATTTT	CASSLGGGQETQYF
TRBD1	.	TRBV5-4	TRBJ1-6	TGTGCCAGCCAAACAGGGGCTGGGGGATATAATTCACCCCTCCACTTT	CASQTGAGGYNSPLHF
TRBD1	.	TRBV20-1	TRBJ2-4	TGCAGTGCCAGGACAGGGCGAGTTCAGTACTTC	CSARTGRVQYF
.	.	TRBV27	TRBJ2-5	TGTGCCAGCAGTTTAGGGCTGCCGTACCAAGAGACCCAGTACTTC	CASSLGLPYQETQYF
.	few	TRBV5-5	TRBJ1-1	TGTGCCAGCACCGTAACCGGGAGCACTGAAGCTTTCTTT	CASTVTGSTEAFF
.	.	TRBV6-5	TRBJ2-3	TGTGCCAGCAGTCAGGGGGGAGGAAATACGCAGTATTTT	CASSQGGGNTQYF
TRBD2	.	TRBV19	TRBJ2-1	TGTGCCAGTAGTATAGATCGACGGGAGGGATGGGATGAGCAGTTCTTC	CASSIDRREGWDEQFF
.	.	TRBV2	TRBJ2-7	TGTGCCAGCAGTAGCCAGGGGGGCCCCTACGAGCAGTACTTC	CASSSQGGPYEQYF
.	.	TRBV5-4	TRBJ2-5	TGTGCCAGCAGCTCGGTCGGGTACCAAGAGACCCAGTACTTC	CASSSVGYQETQYF
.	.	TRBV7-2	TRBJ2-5	TGTGCCAGCAGCTTAGGTCCCGTGGAGACCCAGTACTTC	CASSLGPVETQYF
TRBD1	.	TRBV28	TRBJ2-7	TGTGCCAGCAGACGGGACAGGGCCGACTACGAGCAGTACTTC	CASRRDRADYEQYF
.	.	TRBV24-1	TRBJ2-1	TGTGCCACCAGTCAGGGTCTTAGCTCCTACAATGAGCAGTTCTTC	CATSQGLSSYNEQFF
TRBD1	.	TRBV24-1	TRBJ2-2	TGTGCCACCAGTGACCCGGGACAGGGCAGCACCGGGGAGCTGTTTTTT	CATSDPGQGSTGELFF
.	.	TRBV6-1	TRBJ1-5	TGTGCCAGCAGTGAAGGGACAGGCAATCAGCCCCAGCATTTT	CASSEGTGNQPQHF
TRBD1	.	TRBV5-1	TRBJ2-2	TGCGCCAGCAGCCTCGGGACAGGGGGCGCTTCGAACACCGGGGAGCTGTTTTTT	CASSLGTGGASNTGELFF
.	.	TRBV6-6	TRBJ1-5	TGTGCCAGCAGTTACTCCACCGGGTTTAGCAATCAGCCCCAGCATTTT	CASSYSTGFSNQPQHF
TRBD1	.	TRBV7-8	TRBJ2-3	TGTGCCAGCAGCTTAGTGCAGGGGGGCACAGATACGCAGTATTTT	CASSLVQGGTDTQYF
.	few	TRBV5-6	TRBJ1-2	TGTGCCAGCAGCTTGGCTGGCGGTAACTATGGCTACACCTTC	CASSLAGGNYGYTF
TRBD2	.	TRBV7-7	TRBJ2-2	TGTGCTAGCAGCCCGGGACTAGCGGGAGGGCGGACCGGGGAGCTGTTTTTT	CASSPGLAGGRTGELFF
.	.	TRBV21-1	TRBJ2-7	TGTGCCAGCAGCTGTAGGACAGGCGAGCAGTACTTC	CASSCRTGEQYF
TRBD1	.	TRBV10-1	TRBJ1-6	TGCGCCAGCAGTGAGTCGACAGGGGTAAATTCACCCCTCCACTTT	CASSESTGVNSPLHF
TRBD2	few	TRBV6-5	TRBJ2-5	TGTGCCAGCAGTTACCAGGCGGGAGGGCGAGAGACCCAGTACTTC	CASSYQAGGRETQYF
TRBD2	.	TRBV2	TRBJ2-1	TGTGCCAGCAGAACGGGACTAGCGGGGGGGAGCTCCTACAATGAGCAGTTCTTC	CASRTGLAGGSSYNEQFF
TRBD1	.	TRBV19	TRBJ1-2	TGTGCCACCCAATACCCGGGACAGGGTAGCGGCTACACCTTC	CATQYPGQGSGYTF
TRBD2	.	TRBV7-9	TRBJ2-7	TGTGCCAGCAGCTCCAGGACTAGCGGGGGGGCTTACGAGCAGTACTTC	CASSSRTSGGAYEQYF
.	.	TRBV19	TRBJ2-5	TGTGCCAGTAGTACAGGGGGGAGTGGGGAGACCCAGTACTTC	CASSTGGSGETQYF
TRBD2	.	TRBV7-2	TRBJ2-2	TGTGCCAGCAGCCCACTACTAGCGGGAGCCGGGGAGCTGTTTTTT	CASSPLLAGAGELFF
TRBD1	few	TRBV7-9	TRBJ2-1	TGTGCCAGCAACCCCCGGACAGGGGTGGGGGAGCAGTTCTTC	CASNPRTGVGEQFF
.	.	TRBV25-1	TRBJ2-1	TGTGCCAGCGTCGGGAATGAGCAGTTCTTC	CASVGNEQFF
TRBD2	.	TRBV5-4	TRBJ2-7	TGTGCCAGCAGCCCCACTAGCGGGGCGGGCTACGAGCAGTACTTC	CASSPTSGAGYEQYF
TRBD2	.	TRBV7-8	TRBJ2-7	TGTGCCAGCAGCCGAGGCCCGGGGGGTTACGAGCAGTACTTC	CASSRGPGGYEQYF
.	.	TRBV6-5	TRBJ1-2	TGTGCCAGCAGTTCCTTTCCGGGGGGCGGCTACACCTTC	CASSSFPGGGYTF